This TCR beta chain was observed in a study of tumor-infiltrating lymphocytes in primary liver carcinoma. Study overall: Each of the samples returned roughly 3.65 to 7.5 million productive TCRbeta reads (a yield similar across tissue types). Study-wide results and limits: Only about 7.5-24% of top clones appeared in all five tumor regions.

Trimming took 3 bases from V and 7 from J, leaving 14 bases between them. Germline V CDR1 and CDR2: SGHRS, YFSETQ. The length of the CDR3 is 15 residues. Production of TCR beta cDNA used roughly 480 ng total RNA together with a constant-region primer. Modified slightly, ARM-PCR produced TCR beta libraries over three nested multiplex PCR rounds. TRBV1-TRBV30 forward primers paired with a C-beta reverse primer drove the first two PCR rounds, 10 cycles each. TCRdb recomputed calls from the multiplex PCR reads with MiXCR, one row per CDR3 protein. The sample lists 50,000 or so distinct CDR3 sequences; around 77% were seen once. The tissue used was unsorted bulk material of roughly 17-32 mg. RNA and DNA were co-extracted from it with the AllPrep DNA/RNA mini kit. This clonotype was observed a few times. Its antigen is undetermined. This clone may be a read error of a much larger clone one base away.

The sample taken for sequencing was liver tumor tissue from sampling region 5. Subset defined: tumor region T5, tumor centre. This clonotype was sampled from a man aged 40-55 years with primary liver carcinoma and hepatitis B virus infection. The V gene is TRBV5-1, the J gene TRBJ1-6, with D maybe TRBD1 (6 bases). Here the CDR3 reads CASSSEVRGNSPLHF. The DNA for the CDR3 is TGCGCCAGCAGCTCGGAGGTCAGGGGAAATTCACCCCTCCACTTT.